This T cell receptor beta chain was identified in a study of T-cell memory formation after mild COVID-19. V gave up 2 bases and J gave up 2 bases; unmatched junction bases: 2. The CDR3 loop spans 14 amino acids. The germline gives CDR1 SGHTA, CDR2 FQGTGA. TCRdb called the 5' RACE reads again in MiXCR, with one record for every CDR3 protein. The top ten hold approximately 12% of the sample, which has almost 550,000 distinct CDR3 sequences, about 20% seen once. This clonotype was detected only a few times. This clonotype was obtained from an adult woman who had mild COVID-19 (a few samples of this study predate the infection). Cell type and time point are not known. V usage is TRBV7-3 and J usage is TRBJ2-5; TRBD2 aligns across 7 bases. Sequencing input: PBMCs or a T cell subset sorted from them (not recorded which). The CDR3: CASSLSGGQETQYF. CDR3 sequence (DNA): TGTGCCAGCAGCTTATCCGGGGGGCAAGAGACCCAGTACTTC.